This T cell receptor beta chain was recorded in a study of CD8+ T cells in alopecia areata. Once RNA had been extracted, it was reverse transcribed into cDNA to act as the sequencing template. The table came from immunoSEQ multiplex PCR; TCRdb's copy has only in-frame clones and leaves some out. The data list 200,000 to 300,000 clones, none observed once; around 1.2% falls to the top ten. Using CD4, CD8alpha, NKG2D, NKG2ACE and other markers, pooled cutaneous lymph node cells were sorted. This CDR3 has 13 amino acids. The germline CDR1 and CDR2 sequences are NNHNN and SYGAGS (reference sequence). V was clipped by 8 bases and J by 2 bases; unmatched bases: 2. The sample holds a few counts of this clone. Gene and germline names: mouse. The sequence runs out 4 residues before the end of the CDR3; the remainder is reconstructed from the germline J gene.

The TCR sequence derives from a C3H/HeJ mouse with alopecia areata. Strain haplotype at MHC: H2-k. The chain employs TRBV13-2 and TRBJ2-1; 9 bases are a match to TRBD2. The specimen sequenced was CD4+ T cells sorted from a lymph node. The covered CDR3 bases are TGTGCCAGGAGGACTGGGGACTATGCT. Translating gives CARRTGDYA. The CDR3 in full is CARRTGDYAEQFF.